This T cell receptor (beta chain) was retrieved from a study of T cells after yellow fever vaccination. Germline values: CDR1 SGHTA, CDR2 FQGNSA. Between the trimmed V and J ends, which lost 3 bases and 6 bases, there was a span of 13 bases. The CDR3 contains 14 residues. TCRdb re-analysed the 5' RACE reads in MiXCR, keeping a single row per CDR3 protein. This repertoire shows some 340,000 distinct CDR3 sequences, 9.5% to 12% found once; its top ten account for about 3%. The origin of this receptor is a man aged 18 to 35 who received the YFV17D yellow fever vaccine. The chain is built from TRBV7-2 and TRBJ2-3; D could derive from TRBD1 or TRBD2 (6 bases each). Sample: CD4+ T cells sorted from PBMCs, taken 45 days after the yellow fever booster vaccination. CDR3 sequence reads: CASSFSWGADTQYF. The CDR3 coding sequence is TGTGCCAGCAGCTTTTCCTGGGGGGCGGATACGCAGTATTTT. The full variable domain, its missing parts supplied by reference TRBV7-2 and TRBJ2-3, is GAGVSQSPSNKVTEKGKDVELRCDPISGHTALYWYRQSLGQGLEFLIYFQGNSAPDKSGLPSDRFSAERTGGSVSTLTIQRTQQEDSAVYLCASSFSWGADTQYFGPGTRLTVL.